These 17 T cell receptor beta chains were all obtained from the same sample, sequenced in a study of blood T cell repertoires in COVID-19. Assay used: immunoSEQ multiplex PCR; TCRdb lists only in-frame clones, some missing. The sample has a few hundred thousand clones, approximately 87% seen once. Sequencing was done on a sample of peripheral blood. Receptor source: a man in his 60s who had recovered from COVID-19.

This chain connects TRBV15 to TRBJ2-1; 9 positions agree with TRBD2. V lost 0 bases and J lost 7; bases outside the gene matches: 19. This CDR3 is 20 amino acids long. Germline assignment: CDR1 LNHNV and CDR2 YYDKDF (reference sequence). The CDR3, as DNA: TGTGCCACCAGCAGAGATCGGGGCGTCGGCGGGAGGGCCGTAGGAAATGAGCAGTTCTTC. Amino acids: CATSRDRGVGGRAVGNEQFF.

J is TRBJ2-1 and V is TRBV19, with TRBD2 matching over 8 bases. This CDR3 comprises 14 residues. V lost 3 bases, J lost 7 bases, and 5 bases stayed unmatched. Per germline, CDR1 LNHDA and CDR2 SQIVND (reference sequence). In DNA, the CDR3 is TGTGCCAGTAGTATCTCTAGCGGGCGGAATGAGCAGTTCTTC. Translating gives CASSISSGRNEQFF.

The J gene is TRBJ1-3, the V gene TRBV2; 11 positions agree with TRBD1. The CDR3 covers 15 residues. The V gene's germline CDR1 is SNHLY and CDR2 FYNNEI. This CDR3 reads CASNRDRGIGNTIYF. The CDR3 DNA sequence: TGTGCAAGTAACCGGGACAGGGGGATTGGAAACACCATATATTTT. The full variable domain, its missing parts supplied by reference TRBV2 and TRBJ1-3, is EPEVTQTPSHQVTQMGQEVILRCVPISNHLYFYWYRQILGQKVEFLVSFYNNEISEKSEIFDDQFSVERPDGSNFTLKIRSTKLEDSAMYFCASNRDRGIGNTIYFGEGSWLTVV.

The chain is built from TRBV7-9 and TRBJ2-1, with D hard to call. CDR3 size: 14 residues. V was trimmed by 5 bases and J by 0 bases, leaving 8 bases between them. Germline lookup yields CDR1 SEHNR and CDR2 FQNEAQ (reference sequence). The CDR3 protein is CASSPRGSYNEQFF. CDR3 DNA sequence: TGTGCCAGCAGCCCTCGCGGCTCCTACAATGAGCAGTTCTTC. Together with reference TRBV7-9 and TRBJ2-1, the CDR3 gives the full variable domain: DTGVSQNPRHKITKRGQNVTFRCDPISEHNRLYWYRQTLGQGPEFLTYFQNEAQLEKSRLLSDRFSAERPKGSFSTLEIQRTEQGDSAMYLCASSPRGSYNEQFFGPGTRLTVL.

V gene TRBV5-1 combines with J gene TRBJ2-7; 9 bases are a match to TRBD2. The V and J ends lost 0 bases and 6 bases, in that order; junction bases with no gene match: 4. CDR3 length: 14 amino acids. Per germline, CDR1 SGHRS and CDR2 YFSETQ. For the CDR3, the DNA is TGCGCCAGCAGCTTGGGTAGCGGGAGTCGCGAGCAGTACTTC. It yields the protein CASSLGSGSREQYF.

This chain joins TRBV5-1 and TRBJ2-7; D perhaps matches TRBD2 (6 bases). This CDR3 is 15 amino acids long. Germline CDR1 SGHRS, CDR2 YFSETQ. V gave up 2 bases and J gave up 5 bases, with 17 bases separating them. The CDR3 region is CASSFLGGVLDEQYF. The CDR3 DNA is TGCGCCAGCAGCTTCCTTGGCGGGGTCTTGGACGAGCAGTACTTC. Filled out from reference TRBV5-1 and TRBJ2-7, the complete variable domain reads KAGVTQTPRYLIKTRGQQVTLSCSPISGHRSVSWYQQTPGQGLQFLFEYFSETQRNKGNFPGRFSGRQFSNSRSEMNVSTLELGDSALYLCASSFLGGVLDEQYFGPGTRLTVT.

This rearrangement joins TRBV12-3 or TRBV12-4 to TRBJ2-5; TRBD1 agrees at 8 bases. This CDR3 spans 13 amino acids. With V trimmed by 7 bases and J by 5 bases, 6 bases remained unmatched. CDR3 sequence reads: CASTGQGWETQYF. As DNA, the CDR3 is TGTGCCAGCACCGGACAGGGTTGGGAGACCCAGTACTTC.

This chain links TRBV9 with TRBJ2-1; weak D call: TRBD2 (5 bases). V lost 5 bases to trimming and J lost 4 bases, with 16 bases between them. The germline gives CDR1 SGDLS, CDR2 YYNGEE. The length of the CDR3 is 15 residues. CDR3 loop: CASRSGGSEYNEQFF. CDR3 nucleotides: TGTGCCAGCAGGTCCGGAGGCAGCGAGTACAATGAGCAGTTCTTC.

The V and J genes are TRBV29-1 and TRBJ1-1, with D unclear. The CDR3 runs to 14 residues. Germline CDR1 and CDR2: SQVTM and ANQGSEA. Trimming took off 6 bases at V and 2 bases at J, with 16 bases between the two ends. The CDR3 loop reads CSVAGGRDNTEAFF. The CDR3 DNA sequence: TGCAGCGTGGCGGGAGGGAGAGATAACACTGAAGCTTTCTTT. Drawing the rest from reference TRBV29-1 and TRBJ1-1, the complete variable domain is SAVISQKPSRDICQRGTSLTIQCQVDSQVTMMFWYRQQPGQSLTLIATANQGSEATYESGFVIDKFPISRPNLTFSTLTVSNMSPEDSSIYLCSVAGGRDNTEAFFGQGTRLTVV.

In this sample, this clone turned up once. The V and J genes are TRBV5-5 and TRBJ2-7; D perhaps matches TRBD2 (7 bases). The CDR3 runs to 15 residues. CDR1 is SGHKS, CDR2 YYEKEE, per germline (reference sequence). The V gene lost 0 bases and the J gene lost 4 bases, with 14 bases spanning the gap. CDR3 sequence: CASSLVGGQRYEQYF. CDR3 nucleotides: TGTGCCAGCAGCTTGGTGGGGGGGCAGAGGTACGAGCAGTACTTC.

This chain joins TRBV5-1 and TRBJ2-2; D might be TRBD1 (5 bases). This CDR3 has 18 amino acids. Germline V gene data show CDR1 as SGHRS and CDR2 as YFSETQ. V lost 5 bases, J lost 5 bases, and 25 bases lay in between. CDR3 DNA sequence: TGCGCCAGCAGTTTAATCGGCGAAACAGGATGGGGAACCGGGGAGCTGTTTTTT. Amino acid sequence: CASSLIGETGWGTGELFF.

CDR3 bases: TGTGCCAGCAGGTCTACAGGGGTTTATGGCTACACCTTC. Amino acid sequence: CASRSTGVYGYTF. The chain is built from TRBV5-6 and TRBJ1-2; 7 bases are shared with TRBD1. Germline assignment: CDR1 SGHDT and CDR2 YYEEEE. There are 13 residues in the CDR3. The V and J ends lost 5 bases and 5 bases, in that order; junction bases with no gene match: 6.

The chain recombines TRBV6-5 with TRBJ2-1; TRBD2 matches 9 bases. The germline CDR1 and CDR2 sequences are MNHEY and SVGAGI. CDR3 length: 16 residues. The J segment lost 7 bases and the V segment lost 2 bases, leaving 9 bases of the junction unmatched. Here the CDR3 reads CASSYRRRGGVNEQFF. CDR3 DNA: TGTGCCAGCAGTTACAGAAGGCGGGGGGGTGTGAATGAGCAGTTCTTC.

The rearrangement links TRBV3-1 (or the pseudogene TRBV3-2) to TRBJ2-7; possible D gene TRBD1, 6 bases. The CDR3 spans 14 residues. V lost 1 base and J lost 3, with 10 bases in between. The germline CDR1 and CDR2 sequences are LGHDT and YNNKEL (reference sequence). CDR3 sequence: CASSQGNRVYEQYF. The DNA for the CDR3 is TGTGCCAGCAGCCAAGGGAACAGGGTCTACGAGCAGTACTTC.

In the case of this clone: Other DNA variants within this sample encode the same CDR3. This sequence joins TRBV9 and TRBJ2-2, with 9 bases fitting TRBD2. The CDR3 runs to 15 residues. The ends lost 1 base at V and 4 bases at J; junction bases unmatched: 2. Germline CDR1 is SGDLS and CDR2 is YYNGEE. The CDR3 bases are TGTGCCAGCAGCGTACTAGCGGGGCCCACCGGGGAGCTGTTTTTT. It codes for CASSVLAGPTGELFF.

The CDR3 is CASSYTPLAGLYEQYF. The CDR3 coding sequence is TGTGCCAGCAGTTACACGCCACTAGCGGGATTGTACGAGCAGTACTTC. The V and J genes are TRBV6-5 and TRBJ2-7, with 10 bases lining up with TRBD2. V gave up 2 bases and J gave up 4 bases; unmatched junction bases: 8. This CDR3 has 16 residues. Germline V CDR1 and CDR2: MNHEY, SVGAGI.

This clone was detected once. The chain uses TRBV6-4 and TRBJ1-3; no firm D call. This CDR3 has 12 amino acids. Germline V gene sequence: CDR1 MRHNA, CDR2 SNTAGT. The germline V and J ends were trimmed by 4 bases and 3 bases, with 4 bases remaining between them. The CDR3 coding sequence is TGTGCCAGCAGTGGAGATGGAAACACCATATATTTT. This sequence encodes CASSGDGNTIYF.